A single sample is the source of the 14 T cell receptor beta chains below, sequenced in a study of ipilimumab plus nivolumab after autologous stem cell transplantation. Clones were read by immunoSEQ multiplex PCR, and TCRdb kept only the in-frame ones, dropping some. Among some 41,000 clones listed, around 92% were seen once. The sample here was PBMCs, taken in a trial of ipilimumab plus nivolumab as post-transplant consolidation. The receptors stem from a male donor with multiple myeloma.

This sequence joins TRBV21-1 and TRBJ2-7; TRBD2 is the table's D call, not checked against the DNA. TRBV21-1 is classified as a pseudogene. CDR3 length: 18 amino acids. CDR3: CASSKETSGMGGGREQYF. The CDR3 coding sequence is TGTGCCAGCAGCAAGGAGACTAGCGGGATGGGGGGTGGGCGCGAGCAGTACTTC.

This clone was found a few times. CDR3 residues: CASRLGTSGADTQYF. The CDR3 DNA follows: TGTGCCAGCAGGTTAGGGACTAGCGGGGCAGATACGCAGTATTTT. This sequence joins TRBV2 and TRBJ2-3; 13 bases agree with TRBD2. Per germline, CDR1 SNHLY and CDR2 FYNNEI. Unmatched junction bases numbered 4, after V lost 6 bases and J lost 4 bases. This CDR3 has 15 residues.

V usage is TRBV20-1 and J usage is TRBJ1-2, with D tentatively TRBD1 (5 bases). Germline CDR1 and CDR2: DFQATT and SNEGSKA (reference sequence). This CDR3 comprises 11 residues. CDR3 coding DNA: TGCAGCTCAGGGACTCACTATGGCTACACCTTC. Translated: CSSGTHYGYTF.

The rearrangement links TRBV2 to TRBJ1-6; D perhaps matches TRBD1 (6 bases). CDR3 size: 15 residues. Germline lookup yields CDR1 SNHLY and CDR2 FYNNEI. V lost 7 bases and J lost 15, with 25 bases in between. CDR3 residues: CASNRGAASRIHLHF. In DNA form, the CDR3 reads TGTGCCAGCAATCGGGGGGCAGCCTCCCGAATTCACCTCCACTTT.

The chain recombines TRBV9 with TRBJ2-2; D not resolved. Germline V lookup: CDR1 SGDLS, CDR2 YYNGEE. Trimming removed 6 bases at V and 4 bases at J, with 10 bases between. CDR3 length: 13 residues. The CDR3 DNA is TGTGCCAGCACATGGGGAAGCACCGGGGAGCTGTTTTTT. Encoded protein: CASTWGSTGELFF.

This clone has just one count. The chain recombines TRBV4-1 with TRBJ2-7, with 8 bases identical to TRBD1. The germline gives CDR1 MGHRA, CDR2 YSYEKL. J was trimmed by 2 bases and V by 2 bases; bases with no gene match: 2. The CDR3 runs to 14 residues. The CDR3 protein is CASSQPDRAYEQYF. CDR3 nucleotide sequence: TGCGCCAGCAGCCAACCGGACAGGGCCTACGAGCAGTACTTC.

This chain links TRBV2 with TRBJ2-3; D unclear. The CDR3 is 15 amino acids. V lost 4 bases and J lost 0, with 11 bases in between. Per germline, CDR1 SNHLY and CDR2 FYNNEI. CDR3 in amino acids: CASSVSGPSTDTQYF. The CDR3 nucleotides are TGTGCCAGCAGTGTGAGTGGGCCTAGCACAGATACGCAGTATTTT.

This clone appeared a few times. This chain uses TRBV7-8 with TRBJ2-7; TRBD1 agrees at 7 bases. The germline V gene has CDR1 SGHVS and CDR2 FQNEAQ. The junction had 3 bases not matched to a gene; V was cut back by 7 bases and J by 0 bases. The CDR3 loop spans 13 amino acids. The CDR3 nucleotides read TGTGCCAGCATGGACAGGAGCTCCTACGAGCAGTACTTC. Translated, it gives CASMDRSSYEQYF. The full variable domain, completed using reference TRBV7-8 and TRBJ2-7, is GAGVSQSPRYKVAKRGQDVALRCDPISGHVSLFWYQQALGQGPEFLTYFQNEAQLDKSGLPSDRFFAERPEGSVSTLKIQRTQQEDSAVYLCASMDRSSYEQYFGPGTRLTVT.

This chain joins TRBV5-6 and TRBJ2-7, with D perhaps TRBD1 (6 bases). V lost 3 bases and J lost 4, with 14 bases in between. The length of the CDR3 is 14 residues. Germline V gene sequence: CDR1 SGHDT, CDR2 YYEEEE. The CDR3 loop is CASSSTGRSYEQYF. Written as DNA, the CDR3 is TGTGCCAGCAGCTCGACAGGACGGAGTTACGAGCAGTACTTC. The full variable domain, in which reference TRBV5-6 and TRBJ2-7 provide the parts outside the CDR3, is DAGVTQSPTHLIKTRGQQVTLRCSPKSGHDTVSWYQQALGQGPQFIFQYYEEEERQRGNFPDRFSGHQFPNYSSELNVNALLLGDSALYLCASSSTGRSYEQYFGPGTRLTVT.

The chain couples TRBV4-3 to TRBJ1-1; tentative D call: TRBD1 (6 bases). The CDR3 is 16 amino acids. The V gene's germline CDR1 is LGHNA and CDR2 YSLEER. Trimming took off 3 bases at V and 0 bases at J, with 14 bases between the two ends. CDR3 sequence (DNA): TGCGCCAGCAGCCAGGGCACAGGGAACATGAACACTGAAGCTTTCTTT. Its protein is CASSQGTGNMNTEAFF.

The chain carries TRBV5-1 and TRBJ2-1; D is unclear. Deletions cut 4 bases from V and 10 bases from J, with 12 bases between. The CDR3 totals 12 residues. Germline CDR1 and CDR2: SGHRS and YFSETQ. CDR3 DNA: TGCGCCAGCAGCGACAAAGTAAGGGAGCAGTTCTTC. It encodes CASSDKVREQFF.

This CDR3 is CASRSTGTGGREQYF. For the CDR3, the DNA is TGTGCCAGCAGATCGACCGGGACAGGGGGTCGCGAGCAGTACTTC. This chain connects TRBV6-1 to TRBJ2-7; 11 nucleotides agree with TRBD1. Germline V lookup: CDR1 MNHNS, CDR2 SASEGT. CDR3 length: 15 amino acids. Trimming cost V 6 bases and J 6 bases; bases outside gene matches: 10.

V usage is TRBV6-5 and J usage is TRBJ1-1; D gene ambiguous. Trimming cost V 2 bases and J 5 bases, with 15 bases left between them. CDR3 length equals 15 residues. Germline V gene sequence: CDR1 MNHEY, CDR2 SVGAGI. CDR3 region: CASSYGRQRGTEAFF. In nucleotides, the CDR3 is TGTGCCAGCAGTTACGGGCGGCAACGAGGGACTGAAGCTTTCTTT.

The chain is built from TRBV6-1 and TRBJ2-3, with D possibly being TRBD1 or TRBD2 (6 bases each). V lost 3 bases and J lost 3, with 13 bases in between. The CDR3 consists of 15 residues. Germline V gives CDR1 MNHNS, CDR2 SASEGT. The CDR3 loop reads CASSEVWGATDTQYF. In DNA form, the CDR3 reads TGTGCCAGCAGTGAGGTTTGGGGGGCTACAGATACGCAGTATTTT.